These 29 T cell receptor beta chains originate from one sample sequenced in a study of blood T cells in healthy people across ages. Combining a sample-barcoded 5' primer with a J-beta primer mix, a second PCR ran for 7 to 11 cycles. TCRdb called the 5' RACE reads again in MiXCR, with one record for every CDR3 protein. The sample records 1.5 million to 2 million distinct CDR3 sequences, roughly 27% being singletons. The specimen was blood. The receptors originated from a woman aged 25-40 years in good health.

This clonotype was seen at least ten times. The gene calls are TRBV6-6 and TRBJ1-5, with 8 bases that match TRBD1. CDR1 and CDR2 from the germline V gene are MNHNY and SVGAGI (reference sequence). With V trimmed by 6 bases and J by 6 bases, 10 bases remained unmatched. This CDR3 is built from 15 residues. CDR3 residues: CASRGATGDSQPQHF. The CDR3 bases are TGTGCCAGCAGAGGGGCGACAGGGGATAGTCAGCCCCAGCATTTT.

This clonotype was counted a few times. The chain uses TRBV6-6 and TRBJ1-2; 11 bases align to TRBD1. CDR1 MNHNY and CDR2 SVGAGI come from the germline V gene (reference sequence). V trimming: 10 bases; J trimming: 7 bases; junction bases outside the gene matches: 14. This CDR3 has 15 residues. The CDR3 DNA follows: TGTGCCATCTCACGAAAGGGGACAGGGGGTTTTGGCTACACCTTC. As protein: CAISRKGTGGFGYTF.

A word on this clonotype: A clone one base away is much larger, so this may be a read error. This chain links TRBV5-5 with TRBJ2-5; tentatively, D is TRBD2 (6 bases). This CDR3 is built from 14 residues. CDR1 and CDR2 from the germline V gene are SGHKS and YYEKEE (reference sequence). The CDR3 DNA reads TGTGCCAGCGACCGTCACGGGGAGGCAGAGGCCCAGTACTTC. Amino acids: CASDRHGEAEAQYF. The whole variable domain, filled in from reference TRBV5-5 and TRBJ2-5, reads DAGVTQSPTHLIKTRGQQVTLRCSPISGHKSVSWYQQVLGQGPQFIFQYYEKEERGRGNFPDRFSARQFPNYSSELNVNALLLGDSALYLCASDRHGEAEAQYFGPGTRLLVL.

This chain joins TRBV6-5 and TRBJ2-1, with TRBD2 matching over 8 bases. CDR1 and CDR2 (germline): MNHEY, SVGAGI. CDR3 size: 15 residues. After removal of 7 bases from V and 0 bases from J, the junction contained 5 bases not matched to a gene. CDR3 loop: CASTQSGGSYNEQFF. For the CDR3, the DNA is TGTGCCAGCACCCAAAGCGGGGGCTCCTACAATGAGCAGTTCTTC.

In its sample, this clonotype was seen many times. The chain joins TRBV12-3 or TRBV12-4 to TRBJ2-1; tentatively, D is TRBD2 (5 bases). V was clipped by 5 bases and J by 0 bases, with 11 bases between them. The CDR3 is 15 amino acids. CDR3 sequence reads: CASSQPGSSYNEQFF. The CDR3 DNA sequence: TGTGCCAGCAGTCAGCCGGGGAGCTCCTACAATGAGCAGTTCTTC.

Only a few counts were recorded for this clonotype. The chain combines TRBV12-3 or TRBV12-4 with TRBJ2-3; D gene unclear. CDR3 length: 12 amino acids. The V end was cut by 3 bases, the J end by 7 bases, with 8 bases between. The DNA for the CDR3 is TGTGCCAGCAGTTTTACCGGGTATACGCAGTATTTT. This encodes CASSFTGYTQYF.

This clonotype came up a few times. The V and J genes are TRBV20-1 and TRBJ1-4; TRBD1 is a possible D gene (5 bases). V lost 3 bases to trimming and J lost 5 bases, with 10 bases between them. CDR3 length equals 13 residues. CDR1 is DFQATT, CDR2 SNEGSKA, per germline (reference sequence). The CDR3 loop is CSASGDGNEKLFF. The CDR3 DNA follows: TGCAGTGCTAGTGGGGACGGGAATGAAAAACTGTTTTTT.

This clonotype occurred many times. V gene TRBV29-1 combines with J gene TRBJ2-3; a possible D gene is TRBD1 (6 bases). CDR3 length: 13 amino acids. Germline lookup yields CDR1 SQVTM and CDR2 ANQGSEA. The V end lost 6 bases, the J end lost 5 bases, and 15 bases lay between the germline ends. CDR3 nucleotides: TGCAGCGTCGCACTAGAAGGGGGAGATACGCAGTATTTT. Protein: CSVALEGGDTQYF.

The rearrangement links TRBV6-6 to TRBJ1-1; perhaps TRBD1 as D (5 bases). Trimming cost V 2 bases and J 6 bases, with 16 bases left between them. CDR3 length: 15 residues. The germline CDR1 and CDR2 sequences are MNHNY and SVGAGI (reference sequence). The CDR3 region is CASSYGGERGAEAFF. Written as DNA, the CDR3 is TGTGCCAGCAGTTACGGCGGGGAACGGGGGGCTGAAGCTTTCTTT.

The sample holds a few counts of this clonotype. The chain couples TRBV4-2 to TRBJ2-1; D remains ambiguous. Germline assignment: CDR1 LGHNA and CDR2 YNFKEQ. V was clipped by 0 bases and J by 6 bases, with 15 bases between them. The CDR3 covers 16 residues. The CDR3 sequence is CASSQDLASLSNEQFF. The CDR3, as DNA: TGTGCCAGCAGCCAAGATTTGGCTAGTTTGTCCAATGAGCAGTTCTTC.

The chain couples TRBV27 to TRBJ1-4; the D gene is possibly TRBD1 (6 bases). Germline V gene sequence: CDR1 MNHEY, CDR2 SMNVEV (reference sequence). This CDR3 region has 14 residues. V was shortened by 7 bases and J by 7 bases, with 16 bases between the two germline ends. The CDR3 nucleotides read TGTGCCAGCAAACAACAGGGTCGCGGTGAAAAACTGTTTTTT. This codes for CASKQQGRGEKLFF.

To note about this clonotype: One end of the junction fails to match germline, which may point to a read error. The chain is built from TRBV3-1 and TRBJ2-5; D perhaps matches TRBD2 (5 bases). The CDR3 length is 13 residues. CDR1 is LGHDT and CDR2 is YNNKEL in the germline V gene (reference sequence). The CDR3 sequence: CASSRASQGTQYF. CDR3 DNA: TGTGCCAGCAGCCGAGCTAGCCAAGGGACCCAGTACTTC.

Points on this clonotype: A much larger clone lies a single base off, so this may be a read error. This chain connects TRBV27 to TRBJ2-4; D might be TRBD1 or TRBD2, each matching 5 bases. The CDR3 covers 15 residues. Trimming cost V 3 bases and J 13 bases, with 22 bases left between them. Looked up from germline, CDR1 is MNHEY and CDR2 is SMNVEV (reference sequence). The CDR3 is CASSFRVLGENEQYF. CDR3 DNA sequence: TGTGCCAGCAGTTTCAGGGTACTCGGGGAAAATGAGCAGTACTTC.

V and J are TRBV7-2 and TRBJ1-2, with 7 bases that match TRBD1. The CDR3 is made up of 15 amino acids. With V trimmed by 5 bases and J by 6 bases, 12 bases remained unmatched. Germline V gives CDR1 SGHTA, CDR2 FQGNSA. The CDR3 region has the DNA TGTGCCAGCAGCATCTACCTCGACAGGGAGGATGGCTACACCTTC. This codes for CASSIYLDREDGYTF.

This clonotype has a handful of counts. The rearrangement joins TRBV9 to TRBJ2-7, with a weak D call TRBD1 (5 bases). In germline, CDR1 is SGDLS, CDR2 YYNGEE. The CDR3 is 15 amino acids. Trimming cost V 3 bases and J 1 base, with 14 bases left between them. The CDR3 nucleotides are TGTGCCAGCAGCGCGGCCATAGGGGTTTCCTACGAGCAGTACTTC. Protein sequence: CASSAAIGVSYEQYF.

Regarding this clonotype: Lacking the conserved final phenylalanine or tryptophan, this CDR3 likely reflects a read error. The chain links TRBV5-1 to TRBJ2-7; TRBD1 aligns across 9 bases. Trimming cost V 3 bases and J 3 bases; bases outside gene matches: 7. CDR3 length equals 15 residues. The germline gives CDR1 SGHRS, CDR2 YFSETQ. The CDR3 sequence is CASSSGQGKVYEQYC. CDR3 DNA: TGCGCCAGCAGCTCGGGACAGGGAAAAGTCTACGAGCAGTACTGC.

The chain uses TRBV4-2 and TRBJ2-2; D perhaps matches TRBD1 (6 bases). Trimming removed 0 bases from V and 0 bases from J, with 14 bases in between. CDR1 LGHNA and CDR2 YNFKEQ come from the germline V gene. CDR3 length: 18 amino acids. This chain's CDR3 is CASSQEYVGAANTGELFF. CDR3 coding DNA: TGTGCCAGCAGCCAAGAGTACGTGGGGGCTGCGAACACCGGGGAGCTGTTTTTT.

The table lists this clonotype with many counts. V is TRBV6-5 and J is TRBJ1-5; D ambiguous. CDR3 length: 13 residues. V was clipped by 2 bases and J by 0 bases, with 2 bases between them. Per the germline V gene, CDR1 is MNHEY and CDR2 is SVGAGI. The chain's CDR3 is CASSYDSNQPQHF. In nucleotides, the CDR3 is TGTGCCAGCAGTTACGATAGCAATCAGCCCCAGCATTTT.

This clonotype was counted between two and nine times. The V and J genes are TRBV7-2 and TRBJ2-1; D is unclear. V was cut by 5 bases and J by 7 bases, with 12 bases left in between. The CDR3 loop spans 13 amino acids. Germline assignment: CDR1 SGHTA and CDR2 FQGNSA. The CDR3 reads CASSPAFGNEQFF. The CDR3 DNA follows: TGTGCCAGCAGCCCGGCGTTCGGAAATGAGCAGTTCTTC.

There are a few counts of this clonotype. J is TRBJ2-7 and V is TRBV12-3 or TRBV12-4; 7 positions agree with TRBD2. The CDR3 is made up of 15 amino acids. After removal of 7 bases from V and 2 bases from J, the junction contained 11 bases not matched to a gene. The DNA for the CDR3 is TGTGCCAGCACCCAGAGGGAGCGGGGTGCCTACGAGCAGTACTTC. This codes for CASTQRERGAYEQYF.

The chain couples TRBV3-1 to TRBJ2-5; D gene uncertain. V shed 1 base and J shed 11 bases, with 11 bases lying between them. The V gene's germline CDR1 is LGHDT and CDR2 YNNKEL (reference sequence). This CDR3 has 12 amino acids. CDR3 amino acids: CASSQVGLGQYF. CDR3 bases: TGTGCCAGCAGCCAAGTTGGGCTCGGGCAGTACTTC.

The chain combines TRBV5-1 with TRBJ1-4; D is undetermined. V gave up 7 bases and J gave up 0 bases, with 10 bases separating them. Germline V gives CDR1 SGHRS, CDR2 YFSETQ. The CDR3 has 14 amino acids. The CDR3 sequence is CASAMGATNEKLFF. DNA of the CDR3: TGCGCCAGCGCCATGGGTGCAACTAATGAAAAACTGTTTTTT. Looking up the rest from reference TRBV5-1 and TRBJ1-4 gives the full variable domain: KAGVTQTPRYLIKTRGQQVTLSCSPISGHRSVSWYQQTPGQGLQFLFEYFSETQRNKGNFPGRFSGRQFSNSRSEMNVSTLELGDSALYLCASAMGATNEKLFFGSGTQLSVL.

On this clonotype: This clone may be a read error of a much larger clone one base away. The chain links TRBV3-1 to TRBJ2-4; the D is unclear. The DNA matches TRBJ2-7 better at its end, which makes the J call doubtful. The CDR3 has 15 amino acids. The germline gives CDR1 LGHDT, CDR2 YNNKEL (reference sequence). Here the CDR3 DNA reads TGTGCCAGCAGCCTTTGGCTAGACGTTGTTGGCGAGCAGTACTTC. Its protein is CASSLWLDVVGEQYF.

The CDR3 nucleotides are TGTGCCAGCAGCCCAGAATCCGGACTAGCGACCTACGAGCAGTACTTC. It codes for CASSPESGLATYEQYF. The chain recombines TRBV11-2 with TRBJ2-7; TRBD2 matches at 9 bases. From germline, CDR1 is SGHAT and CDR2 FQNNGV. The CDR3 consists of 16 residues. The trim removed 5 bases at V and 2 bases at J, leaving 10 bases unmatched.

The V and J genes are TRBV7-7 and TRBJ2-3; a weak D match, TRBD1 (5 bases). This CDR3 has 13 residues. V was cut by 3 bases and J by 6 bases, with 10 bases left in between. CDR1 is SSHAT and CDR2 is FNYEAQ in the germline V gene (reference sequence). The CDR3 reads CASSLDTKDTQYF. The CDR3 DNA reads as TGTGCCAGCAGCTTGGACACCAAGGATACGCAGTATTTT.

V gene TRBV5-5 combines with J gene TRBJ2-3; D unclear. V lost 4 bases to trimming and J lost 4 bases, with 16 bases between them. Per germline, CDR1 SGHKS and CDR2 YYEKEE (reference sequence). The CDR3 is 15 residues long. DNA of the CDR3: TGTGCCAGCAGCCCGCTCACTGGGAATCCAGATACGCAGTATTTT. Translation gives CASSPLTGNPDTQYF.

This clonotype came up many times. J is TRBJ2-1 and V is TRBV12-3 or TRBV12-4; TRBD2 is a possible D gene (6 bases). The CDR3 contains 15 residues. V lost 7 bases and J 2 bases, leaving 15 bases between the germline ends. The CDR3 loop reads CASTGVRGPYNEQFF. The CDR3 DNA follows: TGTGCCAGCACGGGAGTAAGAGGGCCCTACAATGAGCAGTTCTTC.

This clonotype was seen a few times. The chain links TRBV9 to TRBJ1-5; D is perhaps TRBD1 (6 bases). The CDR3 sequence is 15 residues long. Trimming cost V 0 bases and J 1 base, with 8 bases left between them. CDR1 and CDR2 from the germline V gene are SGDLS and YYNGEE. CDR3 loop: CASSVAGASNQPQHF. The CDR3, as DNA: TGTGCCAGCAGCGTAGCAGGGGCAAGCAATCAGCCCCAGCATTTT.

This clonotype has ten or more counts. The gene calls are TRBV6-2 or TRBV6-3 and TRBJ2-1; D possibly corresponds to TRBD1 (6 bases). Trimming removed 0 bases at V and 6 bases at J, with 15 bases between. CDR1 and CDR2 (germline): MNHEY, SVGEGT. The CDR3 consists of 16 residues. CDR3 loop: CASSYSGPRGGNEQFF. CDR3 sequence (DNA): TGTGCCAGCAGTTACTCGGGTCCTAGAGGGGGCAATGAGCAGTTCTTC.